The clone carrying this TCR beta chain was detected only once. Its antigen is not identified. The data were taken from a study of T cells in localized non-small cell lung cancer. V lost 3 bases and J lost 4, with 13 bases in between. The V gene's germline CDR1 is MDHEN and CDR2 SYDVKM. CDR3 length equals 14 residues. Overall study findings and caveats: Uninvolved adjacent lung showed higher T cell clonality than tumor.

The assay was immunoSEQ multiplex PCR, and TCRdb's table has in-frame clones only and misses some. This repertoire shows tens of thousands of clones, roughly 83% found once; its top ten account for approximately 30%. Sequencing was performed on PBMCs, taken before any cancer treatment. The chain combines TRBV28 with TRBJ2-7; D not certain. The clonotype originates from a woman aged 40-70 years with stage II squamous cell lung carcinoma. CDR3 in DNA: TGTGCCAGCAGTTTTGGCAGGCTACGTTACGAGCAGTACTTC. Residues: CASSFGRLRYEQYF. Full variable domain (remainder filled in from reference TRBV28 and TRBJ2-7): DVKVTQSSRYLVKRTGEKVFLECVQDMDHENMFWYRQDPGLGLRLIYFSYDVKMKEKGDIPEGYSVSREKKERFSLILESASTNQTSMYLCASSFGRLRYEQYFGPGTRLTVT.